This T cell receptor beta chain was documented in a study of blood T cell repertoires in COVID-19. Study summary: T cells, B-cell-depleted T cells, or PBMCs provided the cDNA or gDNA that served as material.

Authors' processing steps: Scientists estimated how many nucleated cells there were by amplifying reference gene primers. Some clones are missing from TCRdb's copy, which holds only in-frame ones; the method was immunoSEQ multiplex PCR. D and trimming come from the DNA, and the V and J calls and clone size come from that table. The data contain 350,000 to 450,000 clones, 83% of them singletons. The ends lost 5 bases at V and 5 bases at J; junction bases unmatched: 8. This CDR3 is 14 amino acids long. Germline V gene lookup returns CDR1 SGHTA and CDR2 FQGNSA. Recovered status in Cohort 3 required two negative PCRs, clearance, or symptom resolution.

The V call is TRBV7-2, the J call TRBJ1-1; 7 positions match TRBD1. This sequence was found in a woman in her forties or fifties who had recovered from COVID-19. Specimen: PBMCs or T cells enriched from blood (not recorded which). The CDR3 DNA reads TGTGCCAGCAGCCCCCAACAGGGGAGGACTGAAGCTTTCTTT. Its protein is CASSPQQGRTEAFF.